This TCR beta chain was captured by sequencing in a study of cytomegalovirus exposure and HLA in healthy donors. Regarding the study as a whole: Within an earlier analysis, most TCR beta V segments proved productive either about 90% or about 30% of the time. Roughly uniform depth of sequencing across donors was assumed in presence/absence analyses. The only immune exposure information that was available was CMV serostatus.

Primers included in the PCR were 60 Vbeta and 13 Jbeta primers. Only in-frame clones appear in the TCRdb table, and some are missing; sequencing was by immunoSEQ multiplex PCR. This table holds over 100,000 clones, 65% to 75% found once. Trimming removed 0 bases from V and 5 bases from J, with 11 bases in between. Germline CDR1 SGHDT, CDR2 YYEEEE. The CDR3 runs to 15 residues. As to this clone: The antigen is unknown.

The sample comprised PBMCs. This receptor was obtained from a young man in good health and CMV-seropositive. The chain carries TRBV5-6 and TRBJ2-2; D possibly corresponds to TRBD2 (5 bases). In DNA form, the CDR3 reads TGTGCCAGCAGCTTGGTAGGGAGAAGGACCGGGGAGCTGTTTTTT. Amino acids: CASSLVGRRTGELFF.